These T cell receptor beta chains were read from a single sample in a study of T cell responses to AZD1222 COVID-19 vaccine. Method: immunoSEQ multiplex PCR; TCRdb's copy keeps in-frame clones and lacks some. Of 120,000 or so clones in the sample, 92% are singletons; the top ten hold 1.1%. The sequencing used peripheral blood, collected on day 0 of AZD1222 vaccination. These TCRs come from an adult in good health. CDR3s include the opening cysteine and the closing phenylalanine or tryptophan. The order of the fields is J gene, D gene, V gene, clone size, CDR3 DNA, CDR3 protein. A D gene is named only where the DNA matches it firmly. Clone size appears in some rows only: once, few, many, or a class for an expanded clone.

>TRBJ1-1|.|TRBV7-9|.
TGTGCCAGCAGCTCACAGGCCTACACTGAAGCTTTCTTT
CASSSQAYTEAFF
>TRBJ2-1|.|TRBV4-2|.
TGTGCCAGCAGCCAAGAACCGGGACTCGTTACAAATGAGCAGTTCTTC
CASSQEPGLVTNEQFF
>TRBJ1-3|.|TRBV9|.
TGTGCCAGCAGCGTAGTTGGCGGCCTCTCTGGAAACACCATATATTTT
CASSVVGGLSGNTIYF
>TRBJ1-6|TRBD1|TRBV2|once
TGTGCCAGCAGTGCGATGACAGGGGTTAGTTCACCCCTCCACTTT
CASSAMTGVSSPLHF
>TRBJ2-1|.|TRBV18|once
TGTGCCAGCTCACCTGTACAGGGAGGTAATGAGCAGTTCTTC
CASSPVQGGNEQFF
>TRBJ1-5|.|TRBV3-1/TRBV3-2|.
TGTGCCAGCAGCCAAGATCGAGGGGTATTGCATTTT
CASSQDRGVLHF
>TRBJ1-2|.|TRBV7-9|.
TGTGCCAGCATCATAACAGGTTCCAACTATGGCTACACCTTC
CASIITGSNYGYTF
>TRBJ2-7|TRBD2|TRBV28|.
TGTGCCAGCAGTTTATCGCTAGCGGGGCTAACCTACGAGCAGTACTTC
CASSLSLAGLTYEQYF
>TRBJ1-5|.|TRBV6-5|.
TGTGCCAGCAGTCCCGGGGGGAAGGACAATCAGCCCCAGCATTTT
CASSPGGKDNQPQHF
>TRBJ2-5|TRBD2|TRBV5-1|.
TGCGCCAGCAGCTTGTTCCTTAGGACTAGCGGCCAAGAGACCCAGTACTTC
CASSLFLRTSGQETQYF
>TRBJ2-3|TRBD1|TRBV9|.
TGTGCCAGCAGCTCCGGACAGGCGGGCTTCTACACAGATACGCAGTATTTT
CASSSGQAGFYTDTQYF